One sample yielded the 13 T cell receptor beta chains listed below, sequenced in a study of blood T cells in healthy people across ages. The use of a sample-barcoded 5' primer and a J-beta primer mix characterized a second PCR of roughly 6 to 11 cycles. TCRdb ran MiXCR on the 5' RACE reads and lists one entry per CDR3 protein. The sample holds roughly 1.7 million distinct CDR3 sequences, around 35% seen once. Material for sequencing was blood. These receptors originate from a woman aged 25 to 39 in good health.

The CDR3: CASSRASVGTGELFF. The CDR3 DNA reads TGTGCCAGCAGTCGGGCGAGCGTCGGCACCGGGGAGCTGTTTTTT. The chain employs TRBV5-4 and TRBJ2-2; D remains ambiguous. Deletions cut 5 bases from V and 4 bases from J, with 15 bases between. The CDR3 is made up of 15 amino acids. The V gene's germline CDR1 is SGHNT and CDR2 YYREEE (reference sequence).

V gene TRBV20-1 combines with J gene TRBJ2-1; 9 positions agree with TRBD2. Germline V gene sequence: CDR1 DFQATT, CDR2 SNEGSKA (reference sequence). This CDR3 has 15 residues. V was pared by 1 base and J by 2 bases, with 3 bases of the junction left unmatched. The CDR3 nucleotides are TGCAGTGCTAGAGCCCAGCGGGGGGCCTACAATGAGCAGTTCTTC. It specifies CSARAQRGAYNEQFF.

CDR3 amino acids: CASSPPVFWQGFYEQYF. The DNA for the CDR3 is TGTGCCAGCTCACCACCGGTGTTTTGGCAGGGGTTCTACGAGCAGTACTTC. This rearrangement joins TRBV18 to TRBJ2-7; D may be TRBD1 (6 bases). Trimming removed 0 bases at V and 3 bases at J, with 18 bases between. The CDR3 covers 17 residues. Germline assignment: CDR1 KGHSH and CDR2 LQKENI.

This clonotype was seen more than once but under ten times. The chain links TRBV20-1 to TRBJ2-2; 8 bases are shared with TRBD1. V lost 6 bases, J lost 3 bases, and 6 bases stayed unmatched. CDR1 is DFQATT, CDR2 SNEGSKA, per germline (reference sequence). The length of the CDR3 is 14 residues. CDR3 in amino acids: CSAIDRGDTGELFF. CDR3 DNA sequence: TGCAGTGCAATAGACAGGGGAGACACCGGGGAGCTGTTTTTT.

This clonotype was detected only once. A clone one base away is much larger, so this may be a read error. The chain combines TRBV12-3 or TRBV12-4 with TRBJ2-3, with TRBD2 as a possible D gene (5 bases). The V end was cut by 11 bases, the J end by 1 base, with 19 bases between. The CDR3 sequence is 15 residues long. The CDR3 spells CAGTFGSMGTDTQYF. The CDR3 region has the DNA TGTGCCGGCACCTTTGGGAGTATGGGCACAGATACGCAGTATTTT.

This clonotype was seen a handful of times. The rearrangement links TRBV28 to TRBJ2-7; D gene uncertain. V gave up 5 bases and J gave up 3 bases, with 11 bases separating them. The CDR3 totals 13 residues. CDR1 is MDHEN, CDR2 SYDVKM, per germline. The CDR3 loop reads CASSRGRDYEQYF. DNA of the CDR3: TGTGCCAGCAGTAGAGGCAGAGACTACGAGCAGTACTTC.

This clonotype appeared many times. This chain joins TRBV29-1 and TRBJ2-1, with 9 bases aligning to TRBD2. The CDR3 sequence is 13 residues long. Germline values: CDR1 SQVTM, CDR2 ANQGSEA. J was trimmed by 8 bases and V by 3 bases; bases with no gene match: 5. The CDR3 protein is CSVEVAGADEQFF. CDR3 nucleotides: TGCAGCGTTGAGGTAGCGGGAGCCGATGAGCAGTTCTTC.

Here the CDR3 reads CASRLTGTRKDQPQHF. CDR3 bases: TGTGCCAGCAGACTTACCGGGACAAGAAAGGATCAGCCCCAGCATTTT. V and J are TRBV7-8 and TRBJ1-5, with D maybe TRBD1 (6 bases). The CDR3 has 16 amino acids. Germline V gives CDR1 SGHVS, CDR2 FQNEAQ. The V gene lost 6 bases and the J gene lost 5 bases, with 20 bases spanning the gap.

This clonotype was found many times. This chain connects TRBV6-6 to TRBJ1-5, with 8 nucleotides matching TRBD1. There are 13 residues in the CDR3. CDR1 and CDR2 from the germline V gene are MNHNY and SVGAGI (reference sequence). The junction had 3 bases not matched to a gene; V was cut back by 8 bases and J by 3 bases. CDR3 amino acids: CASRTGNNQPQHF. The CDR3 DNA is TGTGCCAGCCGGACAGGGAACAATCAGCCCCAGCATTTT.

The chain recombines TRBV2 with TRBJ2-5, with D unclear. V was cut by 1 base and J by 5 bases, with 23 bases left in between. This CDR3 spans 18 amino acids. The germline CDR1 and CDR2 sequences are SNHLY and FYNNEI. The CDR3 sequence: CASSEGPSARPLGETQYF. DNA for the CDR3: TGTGCCAGCAGTGAAGGACCATCAGCCAGGCCCCTCGGTGAGACCCAGTACTTC.

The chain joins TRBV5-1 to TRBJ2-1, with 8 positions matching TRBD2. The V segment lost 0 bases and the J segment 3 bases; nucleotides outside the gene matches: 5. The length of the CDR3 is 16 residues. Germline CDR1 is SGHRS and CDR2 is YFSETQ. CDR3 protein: CASSLAGTRGYNEQFF. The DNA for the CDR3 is TGCGCCAGCAGCTTGGCCGGGACTAGAGGCTACAATGAGCAGTTCTTC.

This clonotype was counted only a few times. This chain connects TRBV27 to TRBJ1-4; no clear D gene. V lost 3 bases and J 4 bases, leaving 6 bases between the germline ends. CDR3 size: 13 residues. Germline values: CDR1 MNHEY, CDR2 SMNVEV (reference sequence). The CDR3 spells CASSLAFNEKLFF. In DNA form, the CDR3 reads TGTGCCAGCAGTTTGGCCTTTAATGAAAAACTGTTTTTT.

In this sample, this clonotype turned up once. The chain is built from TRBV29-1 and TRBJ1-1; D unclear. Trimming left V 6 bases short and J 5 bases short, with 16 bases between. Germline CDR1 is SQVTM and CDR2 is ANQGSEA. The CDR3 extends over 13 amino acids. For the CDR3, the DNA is TGCAGCGTGTACTCCCGTGGTTGGACTGAAGCTTTCTTT. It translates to CSVYSRGWTEAFF.